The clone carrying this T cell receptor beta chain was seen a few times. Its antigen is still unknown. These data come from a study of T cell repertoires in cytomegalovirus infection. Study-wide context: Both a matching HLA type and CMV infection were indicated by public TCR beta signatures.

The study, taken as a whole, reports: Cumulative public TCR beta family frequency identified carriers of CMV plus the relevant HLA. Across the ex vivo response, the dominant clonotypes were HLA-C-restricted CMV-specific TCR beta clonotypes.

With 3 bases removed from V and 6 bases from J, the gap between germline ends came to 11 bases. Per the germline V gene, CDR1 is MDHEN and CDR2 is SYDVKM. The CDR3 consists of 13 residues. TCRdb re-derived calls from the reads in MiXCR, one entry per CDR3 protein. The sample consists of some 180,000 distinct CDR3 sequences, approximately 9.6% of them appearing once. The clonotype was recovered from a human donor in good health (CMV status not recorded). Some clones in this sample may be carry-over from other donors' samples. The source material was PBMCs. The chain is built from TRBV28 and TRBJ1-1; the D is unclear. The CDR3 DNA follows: TGTGCCAGCAGTTTTAGGGTGGGCGCTGAAGCTTTCTTT. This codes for CASSFRVGAEAFF.